This T cell receptor (beta chain) was documented in a study of blood T cell repertoires in COVID-19. Study-level background: PBMCs, B-cell-depleted T cells, or T cells provided the cDNA or gDNA that made up the material.

This clone has a single count. The CDR3 spans 15 residues. CDR1 and CDR2 (germline): SNHLY, FYNNEI. The V segment lost 1 base and the J segment 10 bases; nucleotides outside the gene matches: 7. Authors' methods: Researchers report that nucleated cell counts were estimated from reference gene primer amplification. Profiled with immunoSEQ multiplex PCR; TCRdb holds only in-frame clones, not every one. V, J and clone size derive from that table, while D and trimming were established from the DNA sequence. The repertoire holds approximately 150,000 clones, with more than 75% as singletons. This sequence was found in a human donor with acute or convalescent COVID-19. The donor label of this sample is uncertain. V is TRBV2 and J is TRBJ1-6; 7 bases are shared with TRBD1. The source material was peripheral blood. CDR3 sequence reads: CASSEGQGFVSPLHF. CDR3 DNA sequence: TGTGCCAGCAGTGAAGGACAGGGTTTTGTGTCACCCCTCCACTTT.